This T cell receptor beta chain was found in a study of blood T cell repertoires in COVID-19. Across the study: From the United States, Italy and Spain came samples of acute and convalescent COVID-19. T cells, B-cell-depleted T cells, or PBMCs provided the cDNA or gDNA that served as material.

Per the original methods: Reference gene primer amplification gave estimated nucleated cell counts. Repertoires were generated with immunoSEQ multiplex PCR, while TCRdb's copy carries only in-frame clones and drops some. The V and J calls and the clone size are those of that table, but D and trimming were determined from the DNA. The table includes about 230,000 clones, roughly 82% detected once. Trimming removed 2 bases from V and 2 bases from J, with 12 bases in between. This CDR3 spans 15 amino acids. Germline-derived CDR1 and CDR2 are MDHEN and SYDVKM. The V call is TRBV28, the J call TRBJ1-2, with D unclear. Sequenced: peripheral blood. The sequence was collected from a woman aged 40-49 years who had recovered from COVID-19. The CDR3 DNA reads TGTGCCAGCAGTTTAGGAGGATTCGTAAACTATGGCTACACCTTC. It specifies CASSLGGFVNYGYTF.